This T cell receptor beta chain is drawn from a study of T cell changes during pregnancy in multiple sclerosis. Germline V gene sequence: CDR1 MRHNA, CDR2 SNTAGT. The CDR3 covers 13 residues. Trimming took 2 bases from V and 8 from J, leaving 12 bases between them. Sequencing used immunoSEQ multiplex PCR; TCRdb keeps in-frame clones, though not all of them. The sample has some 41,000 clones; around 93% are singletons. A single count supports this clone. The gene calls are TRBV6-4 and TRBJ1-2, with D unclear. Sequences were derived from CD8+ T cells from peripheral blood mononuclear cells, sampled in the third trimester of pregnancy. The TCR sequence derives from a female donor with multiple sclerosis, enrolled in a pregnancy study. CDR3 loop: CASSDNEVRGYTF. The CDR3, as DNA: TGTGCCAGCAGTGACAACGAGGTGCGGGGCTACACCTTC.